A selection of T cell receptor beta chains follows, all from one sample in a study of PD-L1 blockade in urothelial cancer. TCRdb's table, derived via immunoSEQ multiplex PCR, lists solely in-frame clones and lacks some. The repertoire includes more than 35,000 clones, roughly 82% of them detected once, and over 10% sits in the top ten. Here the sequenced sample was PBMCs, taken around atezolizumab (anti-PD-L1) treatment. The receptors here all came from a man aged 55 to 70 with urothelial cancer. Each CDR3 is given with its conserved first and last residue. D genes are given only for firm matches. The size entry is marked missing in some rows and otherwise reads once, few, many or a size class.

V gene	D gene	clone size	J gene	CDR3 protein	CDR3 DNA
TRBV10-2	-	-	TRBJ2-7	CASSQLYEQYF	TGCGCCAGCAGCCAACTCTACGAGCAGTACTTC
TRBV29-1	-	-	TRBJ1-1	CSGRGNKNTEAFF	TGCAGCGGACGGGGGAACAAGAACACTGAAGCTTTCTTT
TRBV5-1	-	-	TRBJ1-2	CASSWSPKDYGYTF	TGCGCCAGCAGCTGGAGTCCTAAGGACTATGGCTACACCTTC
TRBV9	-	-	TRBJ2-1	CASSVAVAAGEQFF	TGTGCCAGCAGCGTAGCGGTAGCGGCGGGTGAGCAGTTCTTC
TRBV5-1	-	few	TRBJ2-7	CASTPNEGPTPYEQYF	TGCGCCAGCACACCTAACGAGGGCCCAACTCCTTACGAGCAGTACTTC
TRBV5-6	-	-	TRBJ2-4	CASSLVGQINIQYF	TGTGCCAGCAGCTTGGTCGGACAGATAAACATTCAGTACTTC
TRBV6-1	TRBD2	-	TRBJ2-5	CASSEPGTSGETQYF	TGTGCCAGCAGTGAACCAGGGACTAGCGGAGAGACCCAGTACTTC
TRBV7-8	TRBD1	-	TRBJ2-1	CASSPTSGQVYNEQFF	TGTGCCAGCAGCCCTACCTCGGGACAGGTGTACAATGAGCAGTTCTTC
TRBV11-1	-	few	TRBJ2-1	CASSFRPFSYNEQFF	TGTGCCAGCAGCTTCAGGCCTTTCTCCTACAATGAGCAGTTCTTC
TRBV5-8	-	-	TRBJ2-5	CASSSEGLKGETQYF	TGTGCCAGCAGCTCCGAAGGGTTGAAGGGGGAGACCCAGTACTTC
TRBV10-3	-	-	TRBJ2-1	CAISQNNEQFF	TGTGCCATCAGCCAAAACAATGAGCAGTTCTTC
TRBV19	-	-	TRBJ1-3	CASSTRGQSSGNTIYF	TGTGCCAGTAGTACAAGAGGACAGAGCTCTGGAAACACCATATATTTT
TRBV28	-	once	TRBJ2-7	CASRGTFYEQYF	TGTGCCAGCAGGGGGACTTTCTACGAGCAGTACTTC
TRBV28	TRBD2	-	TRBJ2-5	CASSFPGLAGGRETQYF	TGTGCCAGCAGTTTCCCGGGACTAGCGGGGGGGAGGGAGACCCAGTACTTC
TRBV28	TRBD1	-	TRBJ1-1	CASYRDRATEAFF	TGTGCCAGCTACCGGGACAGGGCGACTGAAGCTTTCTTT
TRBV5-1	-	once	TRBJ1-1	CASSLGLTGFLLMNTEAFF	TGCGCCAGCAGCTTAGGGCTAACAGGGTTTCTACTTATGAACACTGAAGCTTTCTTT
TRBV28	TRBD1	-	TRBJ1-3	CASSDRAGNTIYF	TGTGCCAGCAGCGACAGGGCTGGAAACACCATATATTTT
TRBV27	-	-	TRBJ1-5	CASSLTRGNGNQPQHF	TGTGCCAGCAGCCTTACCAGGGGAAATGGGAATCAGCCCCAGCATTTT
TRBV7-8	TRBD1	-	TRBJ2-7	CASSVARGQGYEQYF	TGTGCCAGCAGCGTGGCTAGGGGACAGGGATACGAGCAGTACTTC